The entry that follows covers one T cell receptor (beta chain) sequence. Repertoires were generated with immunoSEQ multiplex PCR, while TCRdb's copy carries only in-frame clones and drops some. The sample records hundreds of thousands of clones, roughly 89% being singletons. This entry belongs to a study of blood T cell repertoires in COVID-19. This TCR came from a woman aged 35 to 49 who had recovered from COVID-19. The sample was PBMCs or T cells enriched from blood (not recorded which).

CDR3 bases: TGTGCCAGTACCCTACAGGGTTTAGGGGCCAACGTCCTGACTTTC. Residues: CASTLQGLGANVLTF. The rearrangement uses TRBV19 and TRBJ2-6, with D maybe TRBD1 (6 bases). The V and J ends lost 7 bases and 4 bases respectively, with 14 bases between them. CDR3 length equals 15 residues. Germline V gives CDR1 LNHDA, CDR2 SQIVND (reference sequence).